This passage covers 3 T cell receptor beta chains from one sample sequenced in a study of T cell responses to AZD1222 COVID-19 vaccine (dated by TCRdb to the early 2020s). The sample's time point label, decoded: baseline before first vaccination. The library was generated by the immunoSEQ multiplex PCR assay. Drawn from immuneACCESS, this table holds only the in-frame rearrangements with V and J called that TCRdb kept. Clones are partly lost; checked studies trace under half to an unresolved V gene and leave the rest unexplained. A total of 150,000 to 200,000 clones appear in this sample, approximately 90% of them only once. 2.5% to 3.5% of the sample is held by the ten biggest clonotypes. The material sequenced was peripheral blood, taken on day 0 of AZD1222 vaccination. Receptors were obtained from an adult in good health.

V is TRBV7-3 and J is TRBJ2-1; 8 nucleotides agree with TRBD2. The CDR3 is 12 amino acids. The germline gives CDR1 SGHTA, CDR2 FQGTGA. With 3 bases clipped from V and 11 bases from J, the junction kept 3 bases outside the gene matches. This chain's CDR3 is CASSLQRGQQFF. The CDR3 DNA is TGTGCCAGCAGCTTGCAGCGGGGGCAGCAGTTCTTC. The entire variable domain, with the rest obtained from reference TRBV7-3 and TRBJ2-1, is as follows: GAGVSQTPSNKVTEKGKYVELRCDPISGHTALYWYRQSLGQGPEFLIYFQGTGAADDSGLPNDRFFAVRPEGSVSTLKIQRTERGDSAVYLCASSLQRGQQFFGPGTRLTVL.

Here the CDR3 reads CASEETQYF. As DNA, the CDR3 is TGTGCCAGTGAGGAGACCCAGTACTTC. V gene TRBV6-4 combines with J gene TRBJ2-5, with D uncertain. The length of the CDR3 is 9 residues. The germline CDR1 and CDR2 sequences are MRHNA and SNTAGT. V was clipped by 9 bases and J by 5 bases, with 4 bases between them.

The chain combines TRBV25-1 with TRBJ2-1; tentatively, D is TRBD1 (6 bases). Germline-derived CDR1 and CDR2 are MGHDK and SYGVNS. V was cut by 3 bases and J by 10 bases, with 13 bases left in between. This CDR3 spans 13 amino acids. CDR3 nucleotides: TGTGCCAGCAGTGACACAGGGTTCAGGGAGCAGTTCTTC. It codes for CASSDTGFREQFF.